Described below is a single T cell receptor beta chain sequence and its context. This specimen comes from a study of blood T cell repertoires in COVID-19. About the study: Samples came from the United States, Italy and Spain, spanning acute and convalescent COVID-19. From T cells, B-cell-depleted T cells, or PBMCs came the material, which was cDNA or gDNA.

Only in-frame clones appear in the TCRdb table, and some are missing; sequencing was by immunoSEQ multiplex PCR. The profile covers about 21,000 clones, with around 90% appearing a single time and 7% to 8.5% taken by the ten largest. Looked up from germline, CDR1 is SGHRS and CDR2 is YFSETQ. This CDR3 is 16 amino acids long. Trimming took off 4 bases at V and 1 base at J, with 17 bases between the two ends. This chain uses TRBV5-1 with TRBJ1-1, with D possibly being TRBD1 (6 bases). The receptor comes from a man aged 65-85 years with active COVID-19. Material for sequencing was peripheral blood. DNA of the CDR3: TGCGCCAGCAGCCAGGGGAGACCCCTTGAGAACACTGAAGCTTTCTTT. It translates to CASSQGRPLENTEAFF.